The source of this TCR beta chain is a study of T cell repertoires in cytomegalovirus infection (dated by TCRdb to about 2019). Regarding the study in general: Donor HLA type was relevant to the analysis, because carriage of CMV infection together with the matching HLA type was indicated by public TCR beta signatures.

Findings and caveats that apply to the study as a whole: The ex vivo response was dominated by HLA-C-restricted CMV-specific TCR beta clonotypes, and the single most frequent clonotype in two of eight donors was supplied by these HLA-C-restricted clonotypes. Carriers of CMV infection plus the relevant HLA type were discriminated by the cumulative frequency of public TCR beta family members in the study cohort and in an independent roughly 340-donor cohort.

The table lists this clonotype with a count of one. Its antigen remains undetermined. Within one base of it there is no much larger clone, and no base qualities were kept. A single read counts as weak evidence. The CDR3 spans 14 residues, from the cysteine through the phenylalanine. The CDR3 DNA has 42 bases and is translated from base 1. From a lookup of the germline V gene, CDR1 and CDR2 are SNHLY and FYNNEI. Cut back by 6 bases and 7 bases, the V and J ends lie 16 bases apart. TCRdb records Illumina HiSeq 1500 as the sequencer. TCRdb trimmed public reads at Q25 via fastp, called clones via MiXCR and kept in-frame beta chains. Each CDR3 protein gets just one entry, which takes the most common genes and DNA from the rows behind it. The sample profile shows more than 400,000 distinct CDR3 sequences; around a quarter of them were found once. The leading ten clones occupy about 12% of the sample.

Sequencing input: PBMCs. The V and J genes are TRBV2 and TRBJ2-1; no confident D gene assignment can be made. The receptor was derived from a human donor in good health (CMV status not recorded). Some clones in this sample may be carry-over from other donors' samples. The CDR3 protein is CASRKAFLGNEQFF. The bases read TGTGCCAGCAGGAAGGCATTCCTGGGGAATGAGCAGTTCTTC.